Below are 10 T cell receptor beta chains sequenced from a single sample in a study of metastatic and nonmetastatic thyroid tumors. Ahead of thyroid surgery, no patient had received treatment of any kind. TCRdb re-clonotyped the PCR reads via MiXCR. The data contain about 15,000 clones, roughly 22% of them singletons. Sequencing used adjacent normal tissue. Receptor source: a female donor with papillary thyroid cancer or a benign thyroid nodule (not recorded which). Some clones in this sample may be carry-over from other donors' samples.

The sample holds many counts of this clone. CDR3 in DNA: TGTGCCAGCGGTCGGGGGTACGAGCAGTACTTC. This encodes CASGRGYEQYF. This rearrangement joins TRBV9 to TRBJ2-7; TRBD2 might be the D (6 bases). Trimming left V 7 bases short and J 4 bases short, with 9 bases between. CDR3 length: 11 residues. CDR1 SGDLS and CDR2 YYNGEE come from the germline V gene.

The V gene is TRBV5-5, the J gene TRBJ2-1; D unclear. Germline V CDR1 and CDR2: SGHKS, YYEKEE (reference sequence). The CDR3 contains 15 residues. The V end lost 0 bases, the J end lost 0 bases, and 7 bases lay between the germline ends. The CDR3 coding sequence is TGTGCCAGCAGCTTGGCCTTAAGCTCCTACAATGAGCAGTTCTTC. The encoded protein is CASSLALSSYNEQFF. Drawing the rest from reference TRBV5-5 and TRBJ2-1, the complete variable domain is DAGVTQSPTHLIKTRGQQVTLRCSPISGHKSVSWYQQVLGQGPQFIFQYYEKEERGRGNFPDRFSARQFPNYSSELNVNALLLGDSALYLCASSLALSSYNEQFFGPGTRLTVL.

The chain couples TRBV25-1 to TRBJ1-4; TRBD1 might be the D (5 bases). The CDR3 is 12 residues long. Per the germline V gene, CDR1 is MGHDK and CDR2 is SYGVNS. Trimming pared 6 bases from V and 7 bases from J, leaving 9 bases between. Here the CDR3 DNA reads TGTGCCAGCAGAAGGGGAGGTGAAAAACTGTTTTTT. Translating it yields CASRRGGEKLFF.

With regard to this clone: At one end the junction does not follow the germline gene, possibly because of a read error. The rearrangement uses TRBV6-4 and TRBJ2-7; perhaps TRBD1 as D (6 bases). The germline CDR1 and CDR2 sequences are MRHNA and SNTAGT. The CDR3 is made up of 18 amino acids. The CDR3, as DNA: TGTGCCAGCAGTTACTCTCGACCCAGGGGCCGGAACTCCTACGAGCAGTACTTC. Its translation: CASSYSRPRGRNSYEQYF.

The rearrangement uses TRBV2 and TRBJ2-5; maybe TRBD1 (5 bases). V was trimmed by 7 bases and J by 4 bases, leaving 19 bases between them. In germline, CDR1 is SNHLY, CDR2 FYNNEI. The CDR3 totals 15 residues. This CDR3 is CASNDRSGRGETQYF. CDR3 DNA sequence: TGTGCCAGCAATGACAGATCAGGTAGAGGAGAGACCCAGTACTTC.

The V call is TRBV9, the J call TRBJ1-3; 9 nucleotides match TRBD1. V trimming: 4 bases; J trimming: 9 bases; junction bases outside the gene matches: 8. The CDR3 covers 14 residues. CDR1 is SGDLS, CDR2 YYNGEE, per germline. CDR3 nucleotides: TGTGCCAGCAGCTTCCGGGACAGGGAGGGCACCATATATTTT. Translating it yields CASSFRDREGTIYF.

The table lists this clone with a few counts. The rearrangement joins TRBV12-3 or TRBV12-4 to TRBJ2-1; D is unclear. Trimming removed 4 bases from V and 8 bases from J, with 6 bases in between. The CDR3 loop spans 11 amino acids. The CDR3 spells CASSYNYEQFF. The CDR3 DNA reads as TGTGCCAGCAGTTATAATTATGAGCAGTTCTTC.

The chain employs TRBV24-1 and TRBJ2-2, with 9 bases lining up with TRBD2. The V segment lost 4 bases and the J segment 6 bases; nucleotides outside the gene matches: 5. Germline V gene lookup returns CDR1 KGHDR and CDR2 SFDVKD. The CDR3 runs to 15 residues. DNA of the CDR3: TGTGCCACCAGTGACCCCAGCGGGGGGCCCGGGGAGCTGTTTTTT. Protein sequence: CATSDPSGGPGELFF.

This clone was counted a few times. V gene TRBV9 combines with J gene TRBJ2-7; TRBD2 matches at 14 bases. Germline V gene sequence: CDR1 SGDLS, CDR2 YYNGEE. The CDR3 consists of 20 residues. Losses at the gene ends were 0 bases for V and 5 bases for J; bases not matched to a gene: 16. The CDR3 protein is CASSVGTLGLAGDTLNEQYF. The CDR3 bases are TGTGCCAGCAGCGTAGGCACGTTGGGACTAGCGGGAGATACATTGAACGAGCAGTACTTC.

By share of the sample, this clone is large. The chain links TRBV6-6 to TRBJ2-7; possible D gene TRBD1, 5 bases. From germline, CDR1 is MNHNY and CDR2 SVGAGI (reference sequence). This CDR3 spans 14 amino acids. The germline V and J ends were trimmed by 3 bases and 0 bases, with 9 bases remaining between them. CDR3 sequence: CASSYTGSSYEQYF. CDR3 coding DNA: TGTGCCAGCAGTTATACAGGTTCCTCCTACGAGCAGTACTTC.